This passage covers 21 T cell receptor beta chains from one sample sequenced in a study of blood T cell repertoires in COVID-19. Clones were sequenced by immunoSEQ multiplex PCR, and TCRdb holds only the in-frame ones, with some missing. The sample carries about 160,000 clones, 80% to 90% recorded once. Input material: peripheral blood. The receptor source for this set is a woman in her sixties or seventies with COVID-19, enrolled during active disease.

This clone was observed a handful of times. The V call is TRBV19, the J call TRBJ2-1; 9 nucleotides agree with TRBD1. V lost 9 bases, J lost 5 bases, and 11 bases stayed unmatched. The CDR3 covers 15 residues. Germline V gives CDR1 LNHDA, CDR2 SQIVND (reference sequence). For the CDR3, the DNA is TGTGCCAGCGTTGATCACAGGGGGCGAGACAATGAGCAGTTCTTC. It specifies CASVDHRGRDNEQFF.

This clone was counted once. The V and J genes are TRBV5-1 and TRBJ2-1, with a weak D call TRBD1 (6 bases). The V gene lost 4 bases and the J gene lost 7 bases, with 15 bases spanning the gap. This CDR3 is 14 amino acids long. The germline V gene encodes CDR1 SGHRS and CDR2 YFSETQ. For the CDR3, the DNA is TGCGCCAGCAGCGTGCTACAGGGTGGGAATGAGCAGTTCTTC. This gives the protein CASSVLQGGNEQFF.

This chain connects TRBV7-2 to TRBJ2-5, with 10 bases aligning to TRBD2. The germline V gene has CDR1 SGHTA and CDR2 FQGNSA. Trimming at V came to 3 bases and at J to 6 bases, leaving 10 bases not matched to a gene. The CDR3 has 16 residues. Here the CDR3 reads CASSLSGGAGAKTQYF. As DNA, the CDR3 is TGTGCCAGCAGCTTGAGCGGGGGGGCGGGGGCGAAGACCCAGTACTTC. Together with reference TRBV7-2 and TRBJ2-5, the CDR3 gives the full variable domain: GAGVSQSPSNKVTEKGKDVELRCDPISGHTALYWYRQSLGQGLEFLIYFQGNSAPDKSGLPSDRFSAERTGGSVSTLTIQRTQQEDSAVYLCASSLSGGAGAKTQYFGPGTRLLVL.

CDR3 in amino acids: CASSPPIQGTGGEAFF. CDR3 nucleotides: TGTGCCAGCTCACCACCGATACAGGGAACGGGCGGTGAAGCTTTCTTT. The chain couples TRBV18 to TRBJ1-1; TRBD1 might be the D (6 bases). Germline V gene data show CDR1 as KGHSH and CDR2 as LQKENI. V was trimmed by 0 bases and J by 7 bases, leaving 18 bases between them. The CDR3 spans 16 residues. The full variable domain, in which reference TRBV18 and TRBJ1-1 provide the parts outside the CDR3, is NAGVMQNPRHLVRRRGQEARLRCSPMKGHSHVYWYRQLPEEGLKFMVYLQKENIIDESGMPKERFSAEFPKEGPSILRIQQVVRGDSAAYFCASSPPIQGTGGEAFFGQGTRLTVV.

The chain links TRBV5-8 to TRBJ1-5; 9 bases align to TRBD1. V dropped 5 bases and J dropped 3; count of bases not matched to a gene: 6. Germline CDR1 SGHTS, CDR2 YDEGEE. This CDR3 spans 15 amino acids. The chain's CDR3 is CASSVGQGPNQPQHF. The DNA of the CDR3 is TGTGCCAGCAGTGTGGGACAGGGCCCCAATCAGCCCCAGCATTTT.

CDR3 amino acids: CASSLSQRGYNEQFF. CDR3 DNA: TGTGCCAGCAGTTTATCCCAGCGGGGGTACAATGAGCAGTTCTTC. The rearrangement joins TRBV27 to TRBJ2-1, with TRBD2 identical over 8 bases. The germline V gene encodes CDR1 MNHEY and CDR2 SMNVEV (reference sequence). The junction had 2 bases not matched to a gene; V was cut back by 0 bases and J by 4 bases. This CDR3 region has 15 residues.

This clone was counted only a few times. The V and J genes are TRBV28 and TRBJ1-4, with TRBD1 identical over 9 bases. CDR3 size: 16 residues. V trimming: 4 bases; J trimming: 8 bases; junction bases outside the gene matches: 11. Germline V CDR1 and CDR2: MDHEN, SYDVKM. The CDR3 protein is CASSSNQGQGGEKLFF. The CDR3 nucleotides are TGTGCCAGCAGTTCGAACCAGGGACAGGGTGGCGAAAAACTGTTTTTT.

The chain links TRBV15 to TRBJ1-3; D might be TRBD1 (5 bases). Between the trimmed V and J ends, which lost 5 bases and 0 bases, there was a span of 14 bases. Germline V gene lookup returns CDR1 LNHNV and CDR2 YYDKDF (reference sequence). CDR3 length: 16 amino acids. Here the CDR3 DNA reads TGTGCCACCAGCCGCCCAGACAGATACTCTGGAAACACCATATATTTT. Its protein product is CATSRPDRYSGNTIYF.

The chain employs TRBV6-1 and TRBJ2-7; possibly TRBD2 for D (6 bases). The CDR3 totals 16 residues. The germline gives CDR1 MNHNS, CDR2 SASEGT. Trimming stripped 4 bases from V and 0 bases from J, with 16 bases between. The CDR3 region has the DNA TGTGCCAGCAGTGCACTCGGGACTCAAAACTCCTACGAGCAGTACTTC. Amino acids: CASSALGTQNSYEQYF.

CDR3 residues: CASTLPRDTGELFF. CDR3 bases: TGTGCCAGCACCCTACCACGGGACACCGGGGAGCTGTTTTTT. This chain connects TRBV27 to TRBJ2-2; D gene unclear. The V and J ends lost 7 bases and 3 bases respectively, with 12 bases between them. The CDR3 has 14 amino acids. In germline, CDR1 is MNHEY, CDR2 SMNVEV (reference sequence).

The chain employs TRBV27 and TRBJ1-6; D gene unclear. The germline CDR1 and CDR2 sequences are MNHEY and SMNVEV (reference sequence). This CDR3 has 15 amino acids. The V end lost 7 bases, the J end lost 0 bases, and 10 bases lay between the germline ends. The CDR3 sequence is CASTPVSSYNSPLHF. As DNA, the CDR3 is TGTGCCAGCACCCCAGTAAGCTCCTATAATTCACCCCTCCACTTT.

This clone was detected a few times. CDR3 sequence reads: CASSLRQGGNQPQHF. Here the CDR3 DNA reads TGTGCCAGCAGCTTGCGACAGGGAGGCAATCAGCCCCAGCATTTT. The rearrangement joins TRBV5-6 to TRBJ1-5, with TRBD1 matching over 7 bases. V dropped 1 base and J dropped 2; count of bases not matched to a gene: 3. Germline V CDR1 and CDR2: SGHDT, YYEEEE. The CDR3 length is 15 residues.

V gene TRBV7-6 combines with J gene TRBJ2-7; 8 nucleotides agree with TRBD1. This CDR3 is built from 16 residues. Per germline, CDR1 SGHVS and CDR2 FNYEAQ. The V gene end was trimmed by 0 bases and the J gene end by 3 bases; junction bases not matched to a gene: 7. Written as DNA, the CDR3 is TGTGCCAGCAGCTTAGCGCGGCAGGGGGCGGGCTACGAGCAGTACTTC. Its protein is CASSLARQGAGYEQYF.

The chain uses TRBV3-1 (or the pseudogene TRBV3-2) and TRBJ1-4; the D is unclear. V lost 1 base and J 3 bases, leaving 6 bases between the germline ends. This CDR3 region has 14 residues. Germline assignment: CDR1 LGHDT and CDR2 YNNKEL (reference sequence). CDR3 sequence reads: CASSQVPANEKLFF. Here the CDR3 DNA reads TGTGCCAGCAGCCAAGTTCCGGCTAATGAAAAACTGTTTTTT.

The gene calls are TRBV11-1 and TRBJ1-2; no definite D call. Germline V gene sequence: CDR1 SGHAT, CDR2 FQDESV (reference sequence). V lost 5 bases and J lost 2, with 15 bases in between. This CDR3 comprises 15 residues. CDR3 DNA: TGTGCCAGCAGCCGATCGGAGGGCCAGAACTATGGCTACACCTTC. It is translated as CASSRSEGQNYGYTF.

The chain combines TRBV7-2 with TRBJ2-5, with no clear D. Germline assignment: CDR1 SGHTA and CDR2 FQGNSA. This CDR3 is built from 13 residues. Trimming took 5 bases from V and 5 from J, leaving 12 bases between them. CDR3 protein: CASSPRALETQYF. The CDR3 DNA sequence: TGTGCCAGCAGCCCTCGAGCCCTGGAGACCCAGTACTTC. The full variable domain, rest sourced from reference TRBV7-2 and TRBJ2-5, is GAGVSQSPSNKVTEKGKDVELRCDPISGHTALYWYRQSLGQGLEFLIYFQGNSAPDKSGLPSDRFSAERTGGSVSTLTIQRTQQEDSAVYLCASSPRALETQYFGPGTRLLVL.

The chain links TRBV7-9 to TRBJ2-7; 10 bases are a match to TRBD2. The CDR3 spans 14 residues. Germline loops: CDR1 SEHNR, CDR2 FQNEAQ (reference sequence). Unmatched junction bases numbered 4, after V lost 6 bases and J lost 2 bases. The CDR3 coding sequence is TGTGCCAGCAGGTCTAGCGGGGGAACCTACGAGCAGTACTTC. Translation: CASRSSGGTYEQYF.

The genes are TRBV7-9 and TRBJ1-2, with D tentatively TRBD1 (5 bases). CDR3 length: 16 amino acids. Germline CDR1 and CDR2: SEHNR and FQNEAQ (reference sequence). Trimming removed 5 bases from V and 8 bases from J, with 24 bases in between. CDR3: CASSELTSRGEGGYTF. The CDR3 DNA is TGTGCCAGCAGCGAGCTCACGTCCCGGGGGGAAGGAGGCTACACCTTC.

The genes are TRBV5-1 and TRBJ2-5; 9 nucleotides match TRBD1. The CDR3 totals 16 residues. The V and J ends lost 0 bases and 5 bases, in that order; junction bases with no gene match: 8. Germline V gene data show CDR1 as SGHRS and CDR2 as YFSETQ. In DNA form, the CDR3 reads TGCGCCAGCAGCTTGGGCCTGACAGGGGGAGACGAGACCCAGTACTTC. Residues: CASSLGLTGGDETQYF.

The J gene is TRBJ2-7, the V gene TRBV28; 10 nucleotides match TRBD1. This CDR3 region has 15 residues. Germline V gene sequence: CDR1 MDHEN, CDR2 SYDVKM. V lost 8 bases to trimming and J lost 7 bases; unmatched junction nucleotides: 14. In DNA form, the CDR3 reads TGTGCCAGCTGGGGTCAGGGACAGGGGTTTTGGGAGCAGTACTTC. Residues: CASWGQGQGFWEQYF.

A note on this clone: The same CDR3 is also encoded by other DNA sequences in this sample. V and J are TRBV15 and TRBJ1-1; TRBD1 matches at 8 bases. CDR3 length: 15 amino acids. From germline, CDR1 is LNHNV and CDR2 YYDKDF (reference sequence). V was pared by 0 bases and J by 5 bases, with 5 bases of the junction left unmatched. The chain's CDR3 is CATSRDPDRVTEAFF. As DNA, the CDR3 is TGTGCCACCAGCAGAGATCCGGACAGGGTAACTGAAGCTTTCTTT. The full variable domain, in which reference TRBV15 and TRBJ1-1 provide the parts outside the CDR3, is DAMVIQNPRYQVTQFGKPVTLSCSQTLNHNVMYWYQQKSSQAPKLLFHYYDKDFNNEADTPDNFQSRRPNTSFCFLDIRSPGLGDTAMYLCATSRDPDRVTEAFFGQGTRLTVV.